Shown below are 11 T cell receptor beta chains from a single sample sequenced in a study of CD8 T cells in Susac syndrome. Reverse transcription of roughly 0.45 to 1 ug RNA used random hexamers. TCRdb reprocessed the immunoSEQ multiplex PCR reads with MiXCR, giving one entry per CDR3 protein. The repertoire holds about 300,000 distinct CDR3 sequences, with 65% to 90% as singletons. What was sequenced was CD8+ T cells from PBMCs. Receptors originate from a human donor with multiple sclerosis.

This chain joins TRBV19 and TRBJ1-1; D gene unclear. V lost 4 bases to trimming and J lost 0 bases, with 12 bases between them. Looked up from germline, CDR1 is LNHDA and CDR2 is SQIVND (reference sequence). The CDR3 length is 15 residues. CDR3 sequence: CASSTPDSLNTEAFF. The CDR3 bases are TGTGCCAGTAGTACCCCGGACTCACTGAACACTGAAGCTTTCTTT.

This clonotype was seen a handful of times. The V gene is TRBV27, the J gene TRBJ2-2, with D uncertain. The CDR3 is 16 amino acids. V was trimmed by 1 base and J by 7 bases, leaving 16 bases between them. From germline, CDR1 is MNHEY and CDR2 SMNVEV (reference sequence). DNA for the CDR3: TGTGCCAGCAGTTTATTGGCGACCCTTGGGGTCGGGGAGCTGTTTTTT. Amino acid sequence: CASSLLATLGVGELFF.

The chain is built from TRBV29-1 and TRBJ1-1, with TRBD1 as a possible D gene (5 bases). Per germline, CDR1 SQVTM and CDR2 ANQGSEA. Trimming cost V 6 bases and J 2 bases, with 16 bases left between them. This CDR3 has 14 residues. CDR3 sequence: CSVRRGVYNTEAFF. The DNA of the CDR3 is TGCAGCGTGCGACGGGGGGTATATAACACTGAAGCTTTCTTT.

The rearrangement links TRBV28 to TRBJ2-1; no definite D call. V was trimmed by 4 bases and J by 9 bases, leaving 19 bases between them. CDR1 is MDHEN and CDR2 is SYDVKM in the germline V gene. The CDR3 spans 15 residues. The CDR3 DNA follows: TGTGCCAGCAGTTCCCCCCGAACTGCACCCATTGAGCAGTTCTTC. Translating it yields CASSSPRTAPIEQFF. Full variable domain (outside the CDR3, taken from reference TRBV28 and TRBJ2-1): DVKVTQSSRYLVKRTGEKVFLECVQDMDHENMFWYRQDPGLGLRLIYFSYDVKMKEKGDIPEGYSVSREKKERFSLILESASTNQTSMYLCASSSPRTAPIEQFFGPGTRLTVL.

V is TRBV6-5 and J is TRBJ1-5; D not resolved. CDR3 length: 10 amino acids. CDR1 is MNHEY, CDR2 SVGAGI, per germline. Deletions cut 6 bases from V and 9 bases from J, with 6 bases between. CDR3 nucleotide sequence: TGTGCCAGCAGGTCCGGGCCCCAGCATTTT. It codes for CASRSGPQHF.

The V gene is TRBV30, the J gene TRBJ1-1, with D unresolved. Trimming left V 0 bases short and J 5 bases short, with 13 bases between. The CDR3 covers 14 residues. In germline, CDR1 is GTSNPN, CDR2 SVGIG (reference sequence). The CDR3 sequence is CAWSVGLAGTEAFF. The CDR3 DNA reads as TGTGCCTGGAGTGTTGGTTTGGCAGGAACTGAAGCTTTCTTT.

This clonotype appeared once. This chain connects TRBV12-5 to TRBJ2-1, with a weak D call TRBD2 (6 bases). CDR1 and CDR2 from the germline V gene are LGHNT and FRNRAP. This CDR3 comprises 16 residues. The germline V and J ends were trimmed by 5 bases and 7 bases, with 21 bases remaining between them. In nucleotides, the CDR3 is TGTGCTAGTGGTACGACCGATTCTAGCGATAAGAATGAGCAGTTCTTC. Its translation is CASGTTDSSDKNEQFF. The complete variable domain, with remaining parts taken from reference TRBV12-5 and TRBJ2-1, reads DARVTQTPRHKVTEMGQEVTMRCQPILGHNTVFWYRQTMMQGLELLAYFRNRAPLDDSGMPKDRFSAEMPDATLATLKIQPSEPRDSAVYFCASGTTDSSDKNEQFFGPGTRLTVL.

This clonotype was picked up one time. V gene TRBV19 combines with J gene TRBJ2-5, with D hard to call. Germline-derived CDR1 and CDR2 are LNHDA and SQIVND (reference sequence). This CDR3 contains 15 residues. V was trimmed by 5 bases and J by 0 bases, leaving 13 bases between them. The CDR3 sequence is CASSGPSEYQETQYF. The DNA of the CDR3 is TGTGCCAGTAGTGGGCCGTCAGAGTACCAAGAGACCCAGTACTTC.

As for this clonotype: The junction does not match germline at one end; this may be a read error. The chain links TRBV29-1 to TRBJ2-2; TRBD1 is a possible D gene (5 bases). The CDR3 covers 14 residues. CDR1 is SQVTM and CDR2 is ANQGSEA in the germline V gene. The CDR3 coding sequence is TGCAGCGTCACAGGAATAGGGAACATCGGGGAGCTGTTTTTT. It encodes CSVTGIGNIGELFF.

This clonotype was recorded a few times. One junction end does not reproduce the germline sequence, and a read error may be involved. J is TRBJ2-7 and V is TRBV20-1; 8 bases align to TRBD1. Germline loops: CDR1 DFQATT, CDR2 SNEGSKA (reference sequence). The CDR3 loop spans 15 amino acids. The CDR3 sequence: CSARVTDRVGYEQYF. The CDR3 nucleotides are TGCAGTGCTAGAGTCACGGACAGGGTGGGTTACGAGCAGTATTTC.

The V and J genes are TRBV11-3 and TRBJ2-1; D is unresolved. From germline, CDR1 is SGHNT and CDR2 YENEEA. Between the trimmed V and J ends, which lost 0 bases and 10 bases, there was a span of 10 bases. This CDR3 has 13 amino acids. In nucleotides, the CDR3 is TGTGCCAGCAGCTTAGACACTTCCTGGGAGCAGTTCTTC. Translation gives CASSLDTSWEQFF.